A single sample is the source of the 20 T cell receptor beta chains below, sequenced in a study of response to subunit inactivated influenza vaccine. TCRdb processed the RT-PCR reads anew with MiXCR; each CDR3 protein has one entry. This table holds around 250,000 distinct CDR3 sequences, less than 15% found once. This material consisted of non-naive T cells sorted from PBMCs, taken 14 to 15 days before vaccination. Receptors originate from a man aged 50-60 years who received an inactivated influenza vaccine.

This clonotype occurred a few times. V is TRBV15 and J is TRBJ2-3; 8 bases line up with TRBD1. The CDR3 loop spans 14 amino acids. Germline CDR1 is LNHNV and CDR2 is YYDKDF (reference sequence). Trimming cost V 4 bases and J 6 bases; bases outside gene matches: 6. The CDR3 DNA reads as TGTGCCACCAGCATCCAGGGGGCAGGGGATACGCAGTATTTT. Translating gives CATSIQGAGDTQYF.

This clonotype has a handful of counts. The rearrangement joins TRBV3-1 to TRBJ2-5; D remains unclear. CDR1 and CDR2 from the germline V gene are LGHDT and YNNKEL (reference sequence). The CDR3 covers 15 residues. Trimming removed 4 bases from V and 4 bases from J, with 16 bases in between. This CDR3 is CASSPGPTFTETQYF. Written as DNA, the CDR3 is TGTGCCAGCAGCCCAGGACCAACTTTCACAGAGACCCAGTACTTC.

The chain uses TRBV15 and TRBJ2-7, with TRBD2 identical over 10 bases. Germline values: CDR1 LNHNV, CDR2 YYDKDF (reference sequence). V gave up 0 bases and J gave up 4 bases; unmatched junction bases: 9. The CDR3 is made up of 17 amino acids. CDR3 DNA: TGTGCCACCAGCAGAGATGGGTGGAATAGCGGGAGGTACGAGCAGTACTTC. Its protein product is CATSRDGWNSGRYEQYF.

This sequence joins TRBV7-8 and TRBJ2-5; no firm D call. The CDR3 contains 15 residues. V shed 5 bases and J shed 2 bases, with 15 bases lying between them. The germline V gene encodes CDR1 SGHVS and CDR2 FQNEAQ. The CDR3 DNA follows: TGTGCCAGCAGCCTAACAATAGTGGGTCAAGAGACCCAGTACTTC. It is translated as CASSLTIVGQETQYF.

The chain employs TRBV4-3 and TRBJ2-1; 9 bases agree with TRBD2. V lost 2 bases to trimming and J lost 4 bases; unmatched junction nucleotides: 9. The CDR3 covers 17 residues. The germline V gene has CDR1 LGHNA and CDR2 YSLEER. CDR3 amino acids: CASSQQAGGNQYNEQFF. The CDR3 DNA follows: TGCGCCAGCAGCCAACAGGCGGGGGGGAACCAATACAATGAGCAGTTCTTC.

In this sample, this clonotype turned up many times. The chain combines TRBV12-3 or TRBV12-4 with TRBJ2-1, with D possibly called TRBD1 or TRBD2 (5 bases each). V lost 6 bases to trimming and J lost 3 bases, with 12 bases between them. This CDR3 has 14 amino acids. CDR3 residues: CASRLRDGYNEQFF. In nucleotides, the CDR3 is TGTGCCAGCAGACTCCGGGACGGCTACAATGAGCAGTTCTTC.

This clonotype was counted only a few times. The chain couples TRBV3-1 to TRBJ2-2; no clear D. V lost 1 base and J lost 5, with 2 bases in between. Germline CDR1 and CDR2: LGHDT and YNNKEL (reference sequence). This CDR3 has 12 residues. This chain's CDR3 is CASSQVTGELFF. CDR3 DNA sequence: TGTGCCAGCAGCCAAGTAACCGGGGAGCTGTTTTTT.

The rearrangement links TRBV18 to TRBJ2-4; D is possibly TRBD1 or TRBD2 (6 bases each). Germline values: CDR1 KGHSH, CDR2 LQKENI. The ends were cut back, 2 bases at V and 0 bases at J, with 11 bases in the middle. The CDR3 has 16 amino acids. CDR3 DNA: TGTGCCAGCTCACCAAGGGGGACTTTAGCCAAAAACATTCAGTACTTC. As protein: CASSPRGTLAKNIQYF. The complete variable domain, with remaining parts taken from reference TRBV18 and TRBJ2-4, reads NAGVMQNPRHLVRRRGQEARLRCSPMKGHSHVYWYRQLPEEGLKFMVYLQKENIIDESGMPKERFSAEFPKEGPSILRIQQVVRGDSAAYFCASSPRGTLAKNIQYFGAGTRLSVL.

This clonotype was counted many times. The V call is TRBV6-2 or TRBV6-3, the J call TRBJ2-5; D gene unclear. Deletions cut 2 bases from V and 9 bases from J, with 10 bases between. Germline loops: CDR1 MNHEY, CDR2 SVGEGT. The CDR3 runs to 12 residues. CDR3 protein: CASSYNGLAQYF. The CDR3 DNA is TGTGCCAGCAGTTACAACGGGTTGGCCCAGTACTTC.

With respect to this clonotype: A read error is possible here, since a much larger clone lies one base away. In DNA form, the CDR3 reads TGCGCCAGCAGCCACACACAGTGCTACGAGCAGTACTTC. This encodes CASSHTQCYEQYF. J is TRBJ2-7 and V is TRBV5-1; D is unresolved. V gave up 4 bases and J gave up 3 bases, with 11 bases separating them. Germline CDR1 reads SGHRS; CDR2 reads YFSETQ. The CDR3 is made up of 13 amino acids.

This clonotype was counted between two and nine times. This sequence joins TRBV29-1 and TRBJ2-3; tentatively, D is TRBD1 or TRBD2 (5 bases each). The CDR3 has 13 residues. Trimming pared 4 bases from V and 0 bases from J, leaving 8 bases between. Germline V CDR1 and CDR2: SQVTM, ANQGSEA. In DNA, the CDR3 is TGCAGCGTTGTAAGGGACAGCACAGATACGCAGTATTTT. Translated, it gives CSVVRDSTDTQYF.

V usage is TRBV7-9 and J usage is TRBJ1-6; D possibly corresponds to TRBD1 (5 bases). There are 16 residues in the CDR3. Germline loops: CDR1 SEHNR, CDR2 FQNEAQ (reference sequence). V was clipped by 5 bases and J by 5 bases, with 16 bases between them. In DNA form, the CDR3 reads TGTGCCAGCAGCGCAAAACCGGGACTAAATAATTCACCCCTCCACTTT. Its protein is CASSAKPGLNNSPLHF.

The chain couples TRBV6-5 to TRBJ2-1, with D possibly TRBD1 on 6 matching bases. This CDR3 has 12 amino acids. CDR1 and CDR2 (germline): MNHEY, SVGAGI. V was shortened by 5 bases and J by 10 bases, with 12 bases between the two germline ends. CDR3 in amino acids: CASSPGTPEQFF. CDR3 bases: TGTGCCAGCAGTCCCGGGACACCCGAGCAGTTCTTC.

This clonotype was seen ten or more times. The V and J genes are TRBV5-1 and TRBJ2-3; 7 positions match TRBD2. The CDR3 length is 17 residues. Unmatched junction bases numbered 17, after V lost 7 bases and J lost 3 bases. The V gene's germline CDR1 is SGHRS and CDR2 YFSETQ. DNA of the CDR3: TGCGCCAGCGCCGAGCGGGAATCCTCTTTGGGGACAGATACGCAGTATTTT. Protein: CASAERESSLGTDTQYF.

This clonotype has more than one count but fewer than ten. J is TRBJ2-5 and V is TRBV4-1; TRBD1 agrees at 8 bases. This CDR3 region has 14 residues. J gave up 6 bases and V 4 bases, and 7 bases lay outside the gene matches. Germline CDR1 reads MGHRA; CDR2 reads YSYEKL. The CDR3 region has the DNA TGCGCCAGCAGCCCCGGACAGGGAGGAAAGACCCAGTACTTC. Amino acid sequence: CASSPGQGGKTQYF.

This clonotype was seen a few times. V is TRBV6-1 and J is TRBJ2-7, with D possibly being TRBD1 (7 bases). This CDR3 region has 15 residues. The ends were cut back, 6 bases at V and 4 bases at J, with 19 bases in the middle. Germline CDR1 MNHNS, CDR2 SASEGT. In nucleotides, the CDR3 is TGTGCCAGCAGAGGAGGGACAGTTGTCTCTTACGAGCAGTACTTC. It is translated as CASRGGTVVSYEQYF.

This clonotype was counted a few times. The chain carries TRBV7-8 and TRBJ2-7; TRBD1 might be the D (6 bases). The germline V and J ends were trimmed by 1 base and 4 bases, with 20 bases remaining between them. Looked up from germline, CDR1 is SGHVS and CDR2 is FQNEAQ. This CDR3 contains 17 residues. The CDR3 is CASSLVDSRSKGYEQYF. CDR3 nucleotide sequence: TGTGCCAGCAGCTTAGTGGACAGTCGCTCAAAGGGGTACGAGCAGTACTTC. The variable domain in full, with the rest retrieved from reference TRBV7-8 and TRBJ2-7, is GAGVSQSPRYKVAKRGQDVALRCDPISGHVSLFWYQQALGQGPEFLTYFQNEAQLDKSGLPSDRFFAERPEGSVSTLKIQRTQQEDSAVYLCASSLVDSRSKGYEQYFGPGTRLTVT.

This clonotype was counted a few times. The gene calls are TRBV20-1 and TRBJ2-3; 9 bases line up with TRBD2. The CDR3 extends over 18 amino acids. Germline V lookup: CDR1 DFQATT, CDR2 SNEGSKA (reference sequence). V was clipped by 3 bases and J by 3 bases; unmatched bases: 16. This CDR3 reads CSASVRRGGRARTDTQYF. CDR3 bases: TGCAGTGCTAGCGTAAGACGTGGCGGGAGGGCCCGGACAGATACGCAGTATTTT.

In this sample, this clonotype turned up many times. J is TRBJ2-3 and V is TRBV7-2; D gene unclear. The CDR3 sequence is 13 residues long. In germline, CDR1 is SGHTA, CDR2 FQGNSA. V lost 5 bases to trimming and J lost 4 bases, with 10 bases between them. This chain's CDR3 is CASSRIGPDTQYF. CDR3 nucleotides: TGTGCCAGCAGCCGGATAGGTCCAGATACGCAGTATTTT. Looking up the rest from reference TRBV7-2 and TRBJ2-3 gives the full variable domain: GAGVSQSPSNKVTEKGKDVELRCDPISGHTALYWYRQSLGQGLEFLIYFQGNSAPDKSGLPSDRFSAERTGGSVSTLTIQRTQQEDSAVYLCASSRIGPDTQYFGPGTRLTVL.

This clonotype occurred a few times. This chain uses TRBV7-2 with TRBJ1-2; possibly TRBD1 for D (5 bases). CDR1 SGHTA and CDR2 FQGNSA come from the germline V gene. V lost 2 bases and J lost 5, with 15 bases in between. There are 15 residues in the CDR3. CDR3 DNA sequence: TGTGCCAGCAGCTTATCCGGGACCCGACAGTATGGCTACACCTTC. Protein sequence: CASSLSGTRQYGYTF.